This T cell receptor beta chain was sequenced for a study of blood T cell repertoires in COVID-19. The V end was cut by 6 bases, the J end by 2 bases, with 14 bases between. Germline CDR1 reads LNHDA; CDR2 reads SQIVND (reference sequence). This CDR3 has 15 amino acids. TCRdb's table, derived via immunoSEQ multiplex PCR, lists solely in-frame clones and lacks some. The top ten hold 2.5% of the sample, which has under 200,000 clones, around 87% seen once. Specimen: peripheral blood. This chain connects TRBV19 to TRBJ1-5; no clear D. The sequence was collected from a man in his forties or fifties with active or convalescent COVID-19. The CDR3 nucleotides are TGTGCCAGTAGGTCGGGTGAGTCGGGCAATCAGCCCCAGCATTTT. Translation: CASRSGESGNQPQHF.